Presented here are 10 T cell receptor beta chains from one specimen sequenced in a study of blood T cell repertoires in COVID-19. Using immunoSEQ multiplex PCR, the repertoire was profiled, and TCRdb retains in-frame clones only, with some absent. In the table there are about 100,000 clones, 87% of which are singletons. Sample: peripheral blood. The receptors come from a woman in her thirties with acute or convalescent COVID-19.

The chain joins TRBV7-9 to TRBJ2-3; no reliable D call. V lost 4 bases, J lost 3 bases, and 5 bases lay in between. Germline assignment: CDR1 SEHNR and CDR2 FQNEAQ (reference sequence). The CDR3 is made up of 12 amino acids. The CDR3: CASSSLTDTQYF. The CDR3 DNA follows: TGTGCCAGCAGCTCTCTAACAGATACGCAGTATTTT.

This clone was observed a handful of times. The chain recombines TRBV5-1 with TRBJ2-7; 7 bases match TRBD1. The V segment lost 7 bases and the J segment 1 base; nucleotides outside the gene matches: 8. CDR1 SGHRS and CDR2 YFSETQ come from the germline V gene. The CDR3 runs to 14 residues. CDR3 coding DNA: TGCGCCAGCCGGCTGGGGGACAGATCCTACGAGCAGTACTTC. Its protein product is CASRLGDRSYEQYF.

CDR3: CASSQESRATNEKLFF. The CDR3 DNA reads as TGCGCCAGCAGCCAAGAATCCCGGGCAACTAATGAAAAACTGTTTTTT. The chain couples TRBV4-1 to TRBJ1-4; D call uncertain. V gave up 0 bases and J gave up 0 bases, with 8 bases separating them. The CDR3 runs to 16 residues. Germline V gene sequence: CDR1 MGHRA, CDR2 YSYEKL.

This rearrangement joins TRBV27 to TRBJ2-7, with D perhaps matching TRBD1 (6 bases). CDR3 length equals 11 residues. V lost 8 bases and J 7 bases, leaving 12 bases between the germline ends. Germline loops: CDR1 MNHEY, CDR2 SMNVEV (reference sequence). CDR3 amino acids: CASAKGGEQYF. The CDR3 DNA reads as TGTGCCAGCGCCAAAGGGGGTGAGCAGTACTTC.

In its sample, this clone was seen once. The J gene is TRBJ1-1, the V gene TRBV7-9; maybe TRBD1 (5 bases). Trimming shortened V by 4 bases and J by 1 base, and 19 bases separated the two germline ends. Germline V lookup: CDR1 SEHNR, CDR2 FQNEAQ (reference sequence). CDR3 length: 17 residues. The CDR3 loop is CASSSPGGITSNTEAFF. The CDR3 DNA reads TGTGCCAGCAGCTCCCCCGGGGGGATCACCTCGAACACTGAAGCTTTCTTT.

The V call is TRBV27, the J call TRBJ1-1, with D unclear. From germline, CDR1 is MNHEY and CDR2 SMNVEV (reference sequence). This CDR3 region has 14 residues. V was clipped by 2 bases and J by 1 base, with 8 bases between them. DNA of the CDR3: TGTGCCAGCAGTTTAACGTCGGGGAACACTGAAGCTTTCTTT. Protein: CASSLTSGNTEAFF.

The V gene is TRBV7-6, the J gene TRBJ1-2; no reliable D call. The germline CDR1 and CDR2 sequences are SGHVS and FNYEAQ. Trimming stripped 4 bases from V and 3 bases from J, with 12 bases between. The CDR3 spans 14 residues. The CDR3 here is CASSSLPSDYGYTF. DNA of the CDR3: TGTGCCAGCAGCTCACTACCTTCGGACTATGGCTACACCTTC.

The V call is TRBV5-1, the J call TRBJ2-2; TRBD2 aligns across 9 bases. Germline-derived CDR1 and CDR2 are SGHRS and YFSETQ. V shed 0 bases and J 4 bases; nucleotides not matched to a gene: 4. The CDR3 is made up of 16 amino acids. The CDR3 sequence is CASSLVAGGLTGELFF. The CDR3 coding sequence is TGCGCCAGCAGCTTGGTGGCGGGGGGGCTCACCGGGGAGCTGTTTTTT.

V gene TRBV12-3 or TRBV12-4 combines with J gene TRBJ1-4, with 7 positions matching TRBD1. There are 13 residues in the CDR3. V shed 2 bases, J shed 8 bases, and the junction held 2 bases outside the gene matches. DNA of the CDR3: TGTGCCAGCAGTTTAAAGGGGGCGGAAAAACTGTTTTTT. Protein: CASSLKGAEKLFF.

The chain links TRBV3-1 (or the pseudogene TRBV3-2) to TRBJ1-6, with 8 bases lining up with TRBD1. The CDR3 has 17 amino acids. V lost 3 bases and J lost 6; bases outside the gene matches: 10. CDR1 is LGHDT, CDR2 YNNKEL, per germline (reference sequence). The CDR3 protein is CASSHDSQGALNSPLHF. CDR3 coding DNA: TGTGCCAGCAGCCATGATAGTCAGGGGGCTCTTAATTCACCCCTCCACTTT.